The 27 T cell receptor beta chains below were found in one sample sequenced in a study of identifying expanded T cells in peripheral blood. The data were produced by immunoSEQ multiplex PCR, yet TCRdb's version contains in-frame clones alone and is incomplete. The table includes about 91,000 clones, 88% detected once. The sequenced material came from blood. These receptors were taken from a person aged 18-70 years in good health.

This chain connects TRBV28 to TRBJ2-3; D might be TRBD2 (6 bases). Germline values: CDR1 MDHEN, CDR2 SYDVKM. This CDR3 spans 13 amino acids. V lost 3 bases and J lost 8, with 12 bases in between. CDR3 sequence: CASSLRDFTTQYF. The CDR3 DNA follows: TGTGCCAGCAGTTTGCGGGACTTTACTACGCAGTATTTT.

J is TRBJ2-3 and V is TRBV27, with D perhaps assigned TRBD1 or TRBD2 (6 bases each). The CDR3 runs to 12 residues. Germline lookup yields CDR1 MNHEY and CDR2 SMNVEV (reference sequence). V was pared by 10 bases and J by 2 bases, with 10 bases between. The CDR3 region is CAIGGHTDTQYF. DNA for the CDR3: TGTGCCATCGGGGGACACACAGATACGCAGTATTTT.

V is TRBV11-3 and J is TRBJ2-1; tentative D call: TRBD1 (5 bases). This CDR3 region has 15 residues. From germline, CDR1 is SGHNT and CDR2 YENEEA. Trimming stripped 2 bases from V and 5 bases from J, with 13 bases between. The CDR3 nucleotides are TGTGCCAGCAGCTTACAGGGCCGCTTCGACAATGAGCAGTTCTTC. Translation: CASSLQGRFDNEQFF.

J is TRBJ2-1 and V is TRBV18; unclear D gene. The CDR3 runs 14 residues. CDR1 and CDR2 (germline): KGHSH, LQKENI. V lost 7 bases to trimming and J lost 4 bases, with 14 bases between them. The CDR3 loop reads CASCPRDFYNEQFF. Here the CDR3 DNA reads TGTGCCAGCTGCCCGCGCGACTTTTACAATGAGCAGTTCTTC.

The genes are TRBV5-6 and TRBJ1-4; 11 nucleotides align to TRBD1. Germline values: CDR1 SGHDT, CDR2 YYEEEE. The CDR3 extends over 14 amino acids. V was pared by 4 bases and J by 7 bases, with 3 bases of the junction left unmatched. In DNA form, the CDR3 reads TGTGCCAGCAGCGCCGGGACAGGGGGTGAAAAACTGTTTTTT. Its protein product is CASSAGTGGEKLFF.

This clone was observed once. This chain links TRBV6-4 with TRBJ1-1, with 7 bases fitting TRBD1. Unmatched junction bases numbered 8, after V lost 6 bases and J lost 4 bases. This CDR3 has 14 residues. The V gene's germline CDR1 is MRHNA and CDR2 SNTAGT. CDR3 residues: CASSAQGFGTEAFF. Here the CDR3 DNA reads TGTGCCAGCAGCGCACAGGGGTTCGGCACTGAAGCTTTCTTT.

CDR3 residues: CASSGQGESSPLHF. CDR3 bases: TGTGCCAGCAGTGGGCAGGGCGAAAGTTCACCCCTCCACTTT. This rearrangement joins TRBV2 to TRBJ1-6; D is possibly TRBD1 (5 bases). The CDR3 has 14 residues. Per the germline V gene, CDR1 is SNHLY and CDR2 is FYNNEI. Trimming removed 4 bases at V and 9 bases at J, with 13 bases between.

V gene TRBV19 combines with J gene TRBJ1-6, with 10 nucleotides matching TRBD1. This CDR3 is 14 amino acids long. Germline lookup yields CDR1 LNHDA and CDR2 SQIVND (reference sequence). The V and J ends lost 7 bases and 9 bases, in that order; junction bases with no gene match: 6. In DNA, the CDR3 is TGTGCCAGTATCGGACAGGGGGATAGTTCACCCCTCCACTTT. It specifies CASIGQGDSSPLHF.

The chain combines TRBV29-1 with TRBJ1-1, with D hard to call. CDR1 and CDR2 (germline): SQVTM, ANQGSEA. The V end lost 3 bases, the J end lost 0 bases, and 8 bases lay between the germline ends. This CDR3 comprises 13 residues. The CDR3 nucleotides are TGCAGCGTTGATTACGGACTGAACACTGAAGCTTTCTTT. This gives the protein CSVDYGLNTEAFF.

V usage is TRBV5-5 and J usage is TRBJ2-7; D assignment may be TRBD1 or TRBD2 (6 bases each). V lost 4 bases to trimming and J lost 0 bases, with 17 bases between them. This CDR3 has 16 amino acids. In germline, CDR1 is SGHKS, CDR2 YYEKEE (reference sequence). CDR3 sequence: CASSPVIGGGSYEQYF. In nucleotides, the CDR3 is TGTGCCAGCAGCCCTGTGATCGGGGGCGGCTCCTACGAGCAGTACTTC.

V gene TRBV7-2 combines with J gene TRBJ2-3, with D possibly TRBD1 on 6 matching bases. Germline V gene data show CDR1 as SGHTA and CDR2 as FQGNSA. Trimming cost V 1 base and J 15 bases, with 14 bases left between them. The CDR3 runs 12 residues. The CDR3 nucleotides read TGTGCCAGCAGCTTAGGCAGGGGCGCGTCATATTTT. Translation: CASSLGRGASYF.

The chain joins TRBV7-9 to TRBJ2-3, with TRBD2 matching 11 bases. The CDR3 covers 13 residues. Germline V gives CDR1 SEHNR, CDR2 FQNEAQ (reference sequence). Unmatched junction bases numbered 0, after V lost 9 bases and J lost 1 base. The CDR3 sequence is CARTSGGTDTQYF. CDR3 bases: TGTGCCAGGACTAGCGGGGGCACAGATACGCAGTATTTT.

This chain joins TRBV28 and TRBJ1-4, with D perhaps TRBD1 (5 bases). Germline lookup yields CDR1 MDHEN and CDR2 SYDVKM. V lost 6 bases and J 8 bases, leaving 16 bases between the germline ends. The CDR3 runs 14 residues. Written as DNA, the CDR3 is TGTGCCAGCAGCGCGGGCAGGGTCGTCGAAAAACTGTTTTTT. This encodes CASSAGRVVEKLFF.

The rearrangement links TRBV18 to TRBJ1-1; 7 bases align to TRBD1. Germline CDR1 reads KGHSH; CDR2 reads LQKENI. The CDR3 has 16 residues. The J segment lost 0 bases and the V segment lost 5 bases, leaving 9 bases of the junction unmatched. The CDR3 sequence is CASSSYDRELNTEAFF. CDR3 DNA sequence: TGTGCCAGCTCAAGTTATGACAGGGAGTTGAACACTGAAGCTTTCTTT. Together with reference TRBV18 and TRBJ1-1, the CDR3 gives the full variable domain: NAGVMQNPRHLVRRRGQEARLRCSPMKGHSHVYWYRQLPEEGLKFMVYLQKENIIDESGMPKERFSAEFPKEGPSILRIQQVVRGDSAAYFCASSSYDRELNTEAFFGQGTRLTVV.

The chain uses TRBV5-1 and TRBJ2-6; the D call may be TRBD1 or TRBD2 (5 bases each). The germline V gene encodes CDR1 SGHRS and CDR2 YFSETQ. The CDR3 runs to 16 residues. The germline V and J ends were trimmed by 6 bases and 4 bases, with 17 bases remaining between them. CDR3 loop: CASILGPSFGANVLTF. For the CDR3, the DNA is TGCGCCAGCATCCTGGGACCGAGCTTCGGGGCCAACGTCCTGACTTTC.

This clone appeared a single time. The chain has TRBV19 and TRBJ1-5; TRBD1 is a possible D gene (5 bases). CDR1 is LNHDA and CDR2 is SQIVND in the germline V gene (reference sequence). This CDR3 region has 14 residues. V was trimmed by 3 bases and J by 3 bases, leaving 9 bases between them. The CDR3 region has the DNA TGTGCCAGTAGTATGACAGAGCTCAATCAGCCCCAGCATTTT. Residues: CASSMTELNQPQHF.

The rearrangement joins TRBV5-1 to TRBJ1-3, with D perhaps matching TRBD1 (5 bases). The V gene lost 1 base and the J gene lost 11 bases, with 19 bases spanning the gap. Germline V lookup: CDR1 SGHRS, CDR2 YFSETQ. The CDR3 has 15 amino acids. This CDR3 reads CASSLRDPSRNPIYF. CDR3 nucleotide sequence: TGCGCCAGCAGCTTGAGGGACCCTTCTCGGAATCCCATATATTTT.

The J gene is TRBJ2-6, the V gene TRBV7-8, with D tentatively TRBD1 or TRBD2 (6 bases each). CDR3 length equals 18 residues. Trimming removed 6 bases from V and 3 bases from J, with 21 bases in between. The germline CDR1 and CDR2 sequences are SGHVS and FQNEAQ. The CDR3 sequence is CASRHALGGDYGANVLTF. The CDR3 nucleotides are TGTGCCAGCAGGCACGCTCTCGGGGGCGACTATGGGGCCAACGTCCTGACTTTC.

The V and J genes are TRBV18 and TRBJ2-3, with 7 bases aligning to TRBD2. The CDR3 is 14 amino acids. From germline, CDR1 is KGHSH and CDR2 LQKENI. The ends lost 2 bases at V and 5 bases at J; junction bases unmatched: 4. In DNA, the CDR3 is TGTGCCAGCTCACCAGGGAGGGACCAAGATACGCAGTATTTT. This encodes CASSPGRDQDTQYF. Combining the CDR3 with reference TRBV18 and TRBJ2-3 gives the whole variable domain NAGVMQNPRHLVRRRGQEARLRCSPMKGHSHVYWYRQLPEEGLKFMVYLQKENIIDESGMPKERFSAEFPKEGPSILRIQQVVRGDSAAYFCASSPGRDQDTQYFGPGTRLTVL.

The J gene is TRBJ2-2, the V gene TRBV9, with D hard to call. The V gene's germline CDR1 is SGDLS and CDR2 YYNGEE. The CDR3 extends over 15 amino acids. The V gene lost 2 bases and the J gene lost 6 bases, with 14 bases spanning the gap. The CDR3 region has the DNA TGTGCCAGCAGCGTTCTGGCGAGTGGGGCCGGGGAGCTGTTTTTT. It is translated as CASSVLASGAGELFF.

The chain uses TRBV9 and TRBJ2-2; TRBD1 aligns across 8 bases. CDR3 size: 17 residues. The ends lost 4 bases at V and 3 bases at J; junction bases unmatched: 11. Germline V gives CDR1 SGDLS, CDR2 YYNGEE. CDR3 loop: CASSPADRVPYTGELFF. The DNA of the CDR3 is TGTGCCAGCAGCCCTGCGGACAGGGTCCCTTACACCGGGGAGCTGTTTTTT.

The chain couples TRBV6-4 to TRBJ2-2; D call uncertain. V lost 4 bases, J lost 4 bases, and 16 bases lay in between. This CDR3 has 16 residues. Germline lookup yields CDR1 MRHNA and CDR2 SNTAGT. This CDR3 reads CASSVGIFGITGELFF. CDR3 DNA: TGTGCCAGCAGTGTTGGGATTTTTGGAATCACCGGGGAGCTGTTTTTT.

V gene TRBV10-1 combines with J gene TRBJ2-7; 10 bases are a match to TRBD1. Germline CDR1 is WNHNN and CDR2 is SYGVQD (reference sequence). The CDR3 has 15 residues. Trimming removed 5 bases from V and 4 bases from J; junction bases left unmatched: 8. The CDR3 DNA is TGCGCCAGCAGTCCTCTGGACAGGGGGGGGTACGAGCAGTACTTC. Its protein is CASSPLDRGGYEQYF.

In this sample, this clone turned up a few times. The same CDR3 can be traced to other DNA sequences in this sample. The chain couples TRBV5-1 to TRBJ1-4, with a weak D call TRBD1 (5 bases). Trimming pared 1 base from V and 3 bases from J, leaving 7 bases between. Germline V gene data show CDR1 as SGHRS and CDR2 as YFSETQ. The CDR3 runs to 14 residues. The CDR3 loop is CASSLQGANEKLFF. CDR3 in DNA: TGCGCCAGCAGCTTGCAGGGAGCTAATGAAAAACTGTTTTTT.

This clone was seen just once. CDR3 nucleotides: TGTGCCAGCAGCGTATTAGGGCAGGGGATAATAGATACGCAGTATTTT. Amino acid sequence: CASSVLGQGIIDTQYF. This chain links TRBV9 with TRBJ2-3; possible D gene TRBD1, 6 bases. In germline, CDR1 is SGDLS, CDR2 YYNGEE. The CDR3 extends over 16 amino acids. Trimming removed 1 base at V and 5 bases at J, with 17 bases between.

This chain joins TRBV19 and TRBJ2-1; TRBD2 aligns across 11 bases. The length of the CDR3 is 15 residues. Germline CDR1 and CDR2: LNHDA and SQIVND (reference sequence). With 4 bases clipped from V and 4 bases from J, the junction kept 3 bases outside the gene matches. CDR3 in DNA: TGTGCCAGTAGTACTAGCGGGAGGTCTTACAATGAGCAGTTCTTC. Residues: CASSTSGRSYNEQFF. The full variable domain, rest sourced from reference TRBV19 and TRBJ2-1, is DGGITQSPKYLFRKEGQNVTLSCEQNLNHDAMYWYRQDPGQGLRLIYYSQIVNDFQKGDIAEGYSVSREKKESFPLTVTSAQKNPTAFYLCASSTSGRSYNEQFFGPGTRLTVL.

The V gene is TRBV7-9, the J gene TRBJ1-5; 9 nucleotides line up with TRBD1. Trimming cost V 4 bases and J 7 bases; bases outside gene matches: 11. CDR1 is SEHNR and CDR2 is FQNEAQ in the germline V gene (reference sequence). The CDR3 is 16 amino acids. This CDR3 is CASSSGPDRGDQPQHF. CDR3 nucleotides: TGTGCCAGCAGCTCGGGCCCCGACAGGGGGGACCAGCCCCAGCATTTT.